These 19 T cell receptor beta chains were sequenced from one sample in a study of blood T cell repertoires in COVID-19. TCRdb's copy holds only in-frame clones and misses some; the assay was immunoSEQ multiplex PCR. The sample contains about 270,000 clones, approximately 83% of which appear only once. Sequences were obtained from peripheral blood. The source is a woman between 50 and 59 years old who had recovered from COVID-19.

The V call is TRBV28, the J call TRBJ1-5; TRBD1 matches at 8 bases. The trim removed 6 bases at V and 0 bases at J, leaving 7 bases unmatched. The length of the CDR3 is 16 residues. Looked up from germline, CDR1 is MDHEN and CDR2 is SYDVKM. CDR3 nucleotides: TGTGCCAGCAGCCCCGGGACAGGTTATAGCAATCAGCCCCAGCATTTT. Translating gives CASSPGTGYSNQPQHF.

The CDR3 is CAISAAGQGFVSGNTIYF. The DNA for the CDR3 is TGTGCCATCAGTGCCGCGGGACAGGGGTTTGTCTCTGGAAACACCATATATTTT. The V and J genes are TRBV10-3 and TRBJ1-3; 10 positions match TRBD1. With V trimmed by 4 bases and J by 0 bases, 9 bases remained unmatched. This CDR3 contains 18 residues. Germline assignment: CDR1 ENHRY and CDR2 SYGVKD.

CDR3 in amino acids: CAISESWGGEGYTF. The CDR3 region has the DNA TGTGCCATCAGTGAGTCGTGGGGGGGTGAAGGCTACACCTTC. The rearrangement links TRBV10-3 to TRBJ1-2; a possible D gene is TRBD1 (5 bases). The CDR3 consists of 14 residues. V was clipped by 0 bases and J by 8 bases, with 13 bases between them. Germline V gene sequence: CDR1 ENHRY, CDR2 SYGVKD.

V and J are TRBV12-5 and TRBJ1-1; D not resolved. This CDR3 is built from 12 residues. Looked up from germline, CDR1 is LGHNT and CDR2 is FRNRAP. Trimming removed 6 bases from V and 4 bases from J, with 9 bases in between. CDR3 bases: TGTGCTAGTGGCCCCTCAGTCACTGAAGCTTTCTTT. It specifies CASGPSVTEAFF. The entire variable domain, with the rest obtained from reference TRBV12-5 and TRBJ1-1, is as follows: DARVTQTPRHKVTEMGQEVTMRCQPILGHNTVFWYRQTMMQGLELLAYFRNRAPLDDSGMPKDRFSAEMPDATLATLKIQPSEPRDSAVYFCASGPSVTEAFFGQGTRLTVV.

This clone appeared once. The CDR3 region is CASSQGQGMSEAFF. In nucleotides, the CDR3 is TGTGCCAGTAGCCAGGGACAGGGGATGTCTGAAGCTTTCTTT. V is TRBV19 and J is TRBJ1-1; 10 nucleotides agree with TRBD1. Trimming cost V 6 bases and J 6 bases; bases outside gene matches: 7. Germline-derived CDR1 and CDR2 are LNHDA and SQIVND (reference sequence). The CDR3 extends over 14 amino acids.

V is TRBV11-2 and J is TRBJ2-1, with D perhaps matching TRBD2 (5 bases). There are 13 residues in the CDR3. Germline CDR1 reads SGHAT; CDR2 reads FQNNGV. V was shortened by 1 base and J by 8 bases, with 9 bases between the two germline ends. This chain's CDR3 is CASSLGTGDEQFF. For the CDR3, the DNA is TGTGCCAGCAGCTTAGGGACTGGGGATGAGCAGTTCTTC.

The J gene is TRBJ2-5, the V gene TRBV19; D gene unclear. The germline V and J ends were trimmed by 5 bases and 3 bases, with 10 bases remaining between them. The germline CDR1 and CDR2 sequences are LNHDA and SQIVND (reference sequence). The CDR3 extends over 13 amino acids. CDR3 sequence (DNA): TGTGCCAGTAGTCTTGACTTTGAAGAGACCCAGTACTTC. Translating gives CASSLDFEETQYF.

This chain uses TRBV6-4 with TRBJ2-7, with no clear D. CDR1 is MRHNA, CDR2 SNTAGT, per germline. The CDR3 is 12 residues long. Trimming pared 7 bases from V and 4 bases from J, leaving 11 bases between. CDR3: CASTGKKYEQYF. DNA of the CDR3: TGTGCCAGCACGGGTAAGAAATACGAGCAGTACTTC.

This sequence joins TRBV18 and TRBJ1-2; a weak D match, TRBD1 (6 bases). The germline CDR1 and CDR2 sequences are KGHSH and LQKENI. V was cut by 3 bases and J by 2 bases, with 13 bases left in between. CDR3 length equals 15 residues. The CDR3 sequence is CASSPLPTGNYGYTF. The CDR3 nucleotides read TGTGCCAGCTCACCGCTTCCGACAGGCAACTATGGCTACACCTTC. The full variable domain, completed using reference TRBV18 and TRBJ1-2, is NAGVMQNPRHLVRRRGQEARLRCSPMKGHSHVYWYRQLPEEGLKFMVYLQKENIIDESGMPKERFSAEFPKEGPSILRIQQVVRGDSAAYFCASSPLPTGNYGYTFGSGTRLTVV.

This clone was seen only once. J is TRBJ2-2 and V is TRBV19; weak D call: TRBD2 (7 bases). The CDR3 covers 14 residues. Germline V gene sequence: CDR1 LNHDA, CDR2 SQIVND (reference sequence). The ends were cut back, 5 bases at V and 4 bases at J, with 11 bases in the middle. The DNA of the CDR3 is TGTGCCAGTAGTCGGGGGGCTGGCACCGGGGAGCTGTTTTTT. This codes for CASSRGAGTGELFF.

The V call is TRBV19, the J call TRBJ1-1; 7 bases fit TRBD1. This CDR3 has 16 amino acids. Per the germline V gene, CDR1 is LNHDA and CDR2 is SQIVND (reference sequence). Trimming at V came to 5 bases and at J to 3 bases, leaving 12 bases not matched to a gene. CDR3 sequence reads: CASSDREDHEYTEAFF. The DNA for the CDR3 is TGTGCCAGTAGTGACAGGGAGGATCATGAGTACACTGAAGCTTTCTTT.

This chain connects TRBV4-3 to TRBJ2-1; D is uncertain. Germline V CDR1 and CDR2: LGHNA, YSLEER. V was clipped by 0 bases and J by 9 bases, with 9 bases between them. CDR3 length: 13 residues. CDR3 bases: TGCGCCAGCAGCCAAGATATGTCCCGTGAGCAGTTCTTC. As protein: CASSQDMSREQFF.

The J gene is TRBJ1-2, the V gene TRBV24-1; D unresolved. Germline V gives CDR1 KGHDR, CDR2 SFDVKD. V was cut by 0 bases and J by 4 bases, with 8 bases left in between. This CDR3 has 14 residues. CDR3 in DNA: TGTGCCACCAGTGATTTGAACAGTCTCTATGGCTACACCTTC. Translated, it gives CATSDLNSLYGYTF.

V and J are TRBV7-2 and TRBJ2-1, with 10 bases aligning to TRBD2. J was trimmed by 9 bases and V by 1 base; bases with no gene match: 6. CDR1 is SGHTA and CDR2 is FQGNSA in the germline V gene. This CDR3 has 15 residues. This chain's CDR3 is CASSLVAGGFIEQFF. CDR3 in DNA: TGTGCCAGCAGCTTAGTAGCGGGGGGCTTCATTGAGCAGTTCTTC.

The rearrangement joins TRBV7-2 to TRBJ1-2; D gene uncertain. V was pared by 2 bases and J by 4 bases, with 17 bases between. The germline CDR1 and CDR2 sequences are SGHTA and FQGNSA. This CDR3 is built from 16 residues. The CDR3 is CASSLRLGVGLYGYTF. In DNA form, the CDR3 reads TGTGCCAGCAGCTTACGTCTCGGGGTGGGTCTCTATGGCTACACCTTC. The full variable domain, in which reference TRBV7-2 and TRBJ1-2 provide the parts outside the CDR3, is GAGVSQSPSNKVTEKGKDVELRCDPISGHTALYWYRQSLGQGLEFLIYFQGNSAPDKSGLPSDRFSAERTGGSVSTLTIQRTQQEDSAVYLCASSLRLGVGLYGYTFGSGTRLTVV.

A single count supports this clone. In nucleotides, the CDR3 is TGTGCCACCTCCCAGATGGGGGGTGATTTGACCCAGTACTTC. It is translated as CATSQMGGDLTQYF. V and J are TRBV24-1 and TRBJ2-5, with D maybe TRBD2 (6 bases). V shed 9 bases and J shed 7 bases, with 20 bases lying between them. The germline V gene has CDR1 KGHDR and CDR2 SFDVKD. The CDR3 totals 14 residues.

The CDR3, as DNA: TGCGCCAGCAGGATAACAGGGGAGCTGGGCGAGCAGTACTTC. Its translation: CASRITGELGEQYF. V and J are TRBV10-2 and TRBJ2-7, with 7 bases lining up with TRBD1. The CDR3 consists of 14 residues. From germline, CDR1 is WSHSY and CDR2 SAAADI. V was pared by 6 bases and J by 6 bases, with 11 bases of the junction left unmatched.

The chain uses TRBV24-1 and TRBJ2-1, with TRBD1 matching over 9 bases. Germline CDR1 is KGHDR and CDR2 is SFDVKD. J lost 10 bases, V lost 4 bases, and 10 bases had no gene match. This CDR3 is built from 15 residues. Written as DNA, the CDR3 is TGTGCCACCAGTGAAACCGGGACAGGGCGACAGGAGCAGTTCTTC. It translates to CATSETGTGRQEQFF.

The chain joins TRBV24-1 to TRBJ2-7; TRBD1 matches 7 bases. Germline V gene sequence: CDR1 KGHDR, CDR2 SFDVKD. This CDR3 spans 14 amino acids. With V trimmed by 4 bases and J by 5 bases, 7 bases remained unmatched. CDR3 DNA: TGTGCCACCAGTGAGTCTACAGGGGTCGACGAGCAGTACTTC. Translated: CATSESTGVDEQYF.